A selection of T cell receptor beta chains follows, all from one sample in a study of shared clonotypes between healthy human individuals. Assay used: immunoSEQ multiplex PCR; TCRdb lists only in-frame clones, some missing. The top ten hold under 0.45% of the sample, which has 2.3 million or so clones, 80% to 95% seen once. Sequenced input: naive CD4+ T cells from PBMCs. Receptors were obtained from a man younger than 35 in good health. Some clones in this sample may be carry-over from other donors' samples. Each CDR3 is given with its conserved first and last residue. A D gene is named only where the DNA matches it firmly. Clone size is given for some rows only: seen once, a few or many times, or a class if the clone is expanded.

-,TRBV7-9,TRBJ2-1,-,CASSLVLAANEQFF,TGTGCCAGCAGCTTAGTCCTAGCAGCCAATGAGCAGTTCTTC
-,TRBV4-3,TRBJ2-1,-,CASSQEGASYNEQFF,TGCGCCAGCAGCCAAGAGGGGGCCTCCTACAATGAGCAGTTCTTC
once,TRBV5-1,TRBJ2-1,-,CASSLLQGGNEQFF,TGCGCCAGCAGCTTGTTACAGGGTGGCAATGAGCAGTTCTTC
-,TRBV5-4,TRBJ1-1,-,CASSWNIETEAFF,TGTGCCAGCAGCTGGAACATTGAGACTGAAGCTTTCTTT
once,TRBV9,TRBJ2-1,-,CASSVAPAGMRGYNEQFF,TGTGCCAGCAGCGTAGCCCCAGCGGGCATGAGGGGCTACAATGAGCAGTTCTTC
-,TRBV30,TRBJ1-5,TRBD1,CAWDRGFGQPQHF,TGTGCCTGGGACAGGGGGTTTGGGCAGCCCCAGCATTTT
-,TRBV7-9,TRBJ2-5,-,CASSQRGGSSLGGKETQYF,TGTGCCAGCAGCCAACGTGGGGGGAGTTCTCTCGGAGGCAAAGAGACCCAGTACTTC
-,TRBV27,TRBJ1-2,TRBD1,CASSPTGYGGYTF,TGTGCCAGCAGTCCGACAGGGTACGGTGGCTACACCTTC
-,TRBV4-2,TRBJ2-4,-,CASSQDPTGSIQYF,TGTGCCAGCAGCCAAGATCCGACGGGGAGCATTCAGTACTTC
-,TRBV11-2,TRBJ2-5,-,CASSLIGVGVETQYF,TGTGCCAGCAGCTTAATAGGTGTAGGGGTAGAGACCCAGTACTTC
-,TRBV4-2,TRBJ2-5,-,CASSQMTVQETQYF,TGTGCCAGCAGCCAAATGACGGTTCAAGAGACCCAGTACTTC
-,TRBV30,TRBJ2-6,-,CAWSNLGANVLTF,TGTGCCTGGAGTAATCTTGGGGCCAACGTCCTGACTTTC
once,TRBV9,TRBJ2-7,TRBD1,CASSLRQGAGGDEQYF,TGTGCCAGCAGCCTTCGACAGGGGGCAGGAGGGGACGAGCAGTACTTC
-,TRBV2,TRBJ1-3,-,CASSERTARSGNTIYF,TGTGCCAGCAGTGAAAGGACAGCTCGCTCTGGAAACACCATATATTTT
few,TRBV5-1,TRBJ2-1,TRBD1,CASSYLQGHEQFF,TGCGCCAGCAGCTACCTACAGGGGCATGAGCAGTTCTTC
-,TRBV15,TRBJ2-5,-,CATSRDLLETQYF,TGTGCCACCAGCAGAGATCTCTTGGAGACCCAGTACTTC
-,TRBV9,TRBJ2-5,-,CASSVRETQYF,TGTGCCAGCAGCGTAAGAGAGACCCAGTACTTC
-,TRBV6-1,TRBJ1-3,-,CASRVRGLAGNTIYF,TGTGCCAGCAGGGTTCGGGGGCTCGCTGGAAACACCATATATTTT
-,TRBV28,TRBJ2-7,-,CASSESGAKAYEQYF,TGTGCCAGCTCTGAATCAGGGGCTAAGGCCTACGAGCAGTACTTC
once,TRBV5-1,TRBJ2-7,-,CASSLGQPSYEQYF,TGCGCCAGCAGCTTGGGGCAGCCATCCTACGAGCAGTACTTC
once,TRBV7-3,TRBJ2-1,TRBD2,CASSPGLAGGNEQFF,TGTGCCAGCAGCCCCGGACTAGCGGGGGGAAATGAGCAGTTCTTC
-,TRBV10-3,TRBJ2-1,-,CAIMGNAGTRPYNEQFF,TGTGCCATCATGGGTAACGCCGGGACTCGACCCTACAATGAGCAGTTCTTC
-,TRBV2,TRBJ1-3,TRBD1,CASSAQGAGNTIYF,TGTGCCAGCAGTGCGCAGGGGGCGGGAAACACCATATATTTT
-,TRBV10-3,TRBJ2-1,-,CAIRQIRTGEQFF,TGTGCCATCAGACAGATACGGACGGGGGAGCAGTTCTTC
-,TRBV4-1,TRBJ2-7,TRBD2,CASSQEPPSGDLLRGEQYF,TGCGCCAGCAGCCAAGAGCCCCCTAGCGGGGACCTGCTGAGGGGCGAGCAGTACTTC